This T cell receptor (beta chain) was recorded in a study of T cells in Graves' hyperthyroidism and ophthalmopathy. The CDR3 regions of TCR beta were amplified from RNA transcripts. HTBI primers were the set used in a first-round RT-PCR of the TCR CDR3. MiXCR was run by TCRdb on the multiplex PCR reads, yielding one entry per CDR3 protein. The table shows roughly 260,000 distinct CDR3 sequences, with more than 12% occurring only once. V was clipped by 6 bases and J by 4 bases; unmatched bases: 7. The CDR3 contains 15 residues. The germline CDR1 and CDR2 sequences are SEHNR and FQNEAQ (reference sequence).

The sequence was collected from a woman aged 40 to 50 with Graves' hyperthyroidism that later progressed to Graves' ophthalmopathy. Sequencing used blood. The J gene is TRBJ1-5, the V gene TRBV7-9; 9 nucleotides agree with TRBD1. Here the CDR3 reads CASSTGTGINQPQHF. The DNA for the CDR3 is TGTGCCAGCAGTACCGGGACAGGGATTAATCAGCCCCAGCATTTT.